This T cell receptor beta chain was sequenced during a study of shared clonotypes between healthy human individuals. Whole-study findings and limits: Estimated clonotype richness was generally higher in naive than memory subsets. The small donor group covered limited genetic and exposure diversity.

The repertoire was sequenced with immunoSEQ multiplex PCR; TCRdb's copy has only in-frame clones and lacks some. This table has about 1,800,000 clones, about 95% appearing once. Of note for this clone: Antigen: not known. Other DNA sequences in this sample translate to the same CDR3.

Naive CD8 isolation took CD45RO-negative cells positively selected for CCR7 and excluded terminally differentiated effector memory CD45RA+ cells. Donors were healthy HIV-negative adults without recently reported acute infections or vaccinations. Trimming took 5 bases from V and 6 from J, leaving 14 bases between them. The germline V gene encodes CDR1 SGHTA and CDR2 FQGTGA. CDR3 length: 14 residues. This chain uses TRBV7-3 with TRBJ2-1; TRBD2 is a possible D gene (5 bases). Sequences were obtained from naive CD8+ T cells sorted from blood. This receptor was obtained from a man aged 18-30 years in good health. The CDR3 here is CASSLTGAGNEQFF. DNA for the CDR3: TGTGCCAGCAGCCTGACGGGTGCGGGCAATGAGCAGTTCTTC.